Below, one T cell receptor beta chain is given with its context. The data were taken from a study of shared clonotypes between healthy human individuals. The genomic DNA of each subset was split evenly across several immunoSEQ plates. Libraries were prepared by immunoSEQ multiplex PCR; TCRdb keeps only in-frame clonotypes and omits some of them. Counted here are about 1.5 million clones, 98% occurring once; the ten biggest clones make up 0.45%. Trimming removed 5 bases from V and 3 bases from J; junction bases left unmatched: 6. CDR3 length: 14 amino acids. CDR1 SQVTM and CDR2 ANQGSEA come from the germline V gene.

The chain employs TRBV29-1 and TRBJ2-1, with 8 bases lining up with TRBD1. Material for sequencing was naive CD4+ T cells sorted from blood. Regarding subset: CD45RA+ positively selected. The source of this sequence is a man aged 25-45 years in good health. As DNA, the CDR3 is TGCAGCGTTTCCGGGACAGGAGACTACAATGAGCAGTTCTTC. The encoded protein is CSVSGTGDYNEQFF.